These 5 T cell receptor beta chains came from one sample sequenced in a study of CD4 T cells in relation to SARS-CoV-2 and coronaviruses. Unexposed donor CD4+ T cells date from about 2011-2018, before the COVID-19 pandemic. After ten to eleven days of culture, CD4+ T cells were isolated. The table came from immunoSEQ multiplex PCR; TCRdb's copy has only in-frame clones and leaves some out. The table includes almost 30,000 clones, approximately 80% detected once. These receptors are not linked to any known antigen. Material: CD4+ T cells from PBMCs, cultured in vitro. These receptors all stem from a human donor in good health.

V gene TRBV13 combines with J gene TRBJ1-1; weak D call: TRBD1 (5 bases). The germline V gene has CDR1 PRHDT and CDR2 FYEKMQ (reference sequence). This CDR3 has 12 residues. V was shortened by 6 bases and J by 3 bases, with 8 bases between the two germline ends. The CDR3 protein is CASRLGDTEAFF. The DNA of the CDR3 is TGTGCCAGCAGACTGGGGGACACTGAAGCTTTCTTT.

The rearrangement joins TRBV7-9 to TRBJ1-1; D gene ambiguous. Germline V gene sequence: CDR1 SEHNR, CDR2 FQNEAQ (reference sequence). V lost 0 bases and J 10 bases, leaving 6 bases between the germline ends. This CDR3 region has 11 residues. The CDR3 DNA reads TGTGCCAGCAGCTTAGCCGGGGTAGCTTTCTTT. Encoded protein: CASSLAGVAFF.

The chain links TRBV7-2 to TRBJ1-4; TRBD1 matches 10 bases. Germline V gives CDR1 SGHTA, CDR2 FQGNSA. CDR3 length equals 14 residues. J was trimmed by 7 bases and V by 5 bases; bases with no gene match: 4. In DNA, the CDR3 is TGTGCCAGCAGCCAGACAGGGGGCGGTGAAAAACTGTTTTTT. Translated: CASSQTGGGEKLFF.

The V gene is TRBV2, the J gene TRBJ1-5; D is possibly TRBD1 (6 bases). V was cut by 6 bases and J by 1 base, with 10 bases left in between. There are 14 residues in the CDR3. Germline CDR1 is SNHLY and CDR2 is FYNNEI. CDR3 nucleotides: TGTGCCAGCAGAGGGGACACCAGCAATCAGCCCCAGCATTTT. Protein product: CASRGDTSNQPQHF.

On this clone itself: The same CDR3 can be traced to other DNA sequences in this sample. The rearrangement joins TRBV11-1 to TRBJ2-1; possibly TRBD2 for D (5 bases). Germline values: CDR1 SGHAT, CDR2 FQDESV (reference sequence). The CDR3 has 15 amino acids. The V end lost 1 base, the J end lost 1 base, and 8 bases lay between the germline ends. The CDR3 nucleotides are TGTGCCAGCAGCTTAGGAGGCGGGTCCTACAATGAGCAGTTCTTC. Translated, it gives CASSLGGGSYNEQFF.